These 20 T cell receptor beta chains were all obtained from the same sample, sequenced in a study of T cell repertoires in cytomegalovirus infection. From the reads, TCRdb called clonotypes with MiXCR, one entry per CDR3 protein. Of 210,000 or so distinct CDR3 sequences in the sample, around 6.6% were seen once. The specimen was PBMCs. The receptors shown here come from a human donor in good health (CMV status not recorded). Some clones in this sample may be carry-over from other donors' samples.

Notes on this clonotype: The junction shows a germline mismatch at one end, possibly a read error. The chain is built from TRBV2 and TRBJ2-3; TRBD2 matches 10 bases. CDR3 size: 15 residues. Germline loops: CDR1 SNHLY, CDR2 FYNNEI. The CDR3 bases are TGTGACAGCAGCGGACTAGCGGTGGTCACAGATACGCAGTATTTT. Its protein is CDSSGLAVVTDTQYF.

This clonotype was seen repeatedly, ten times or more. This chain joins TRBV7-8 and TRBJ1-2; the D is unclear. CDR1 and CDR2 (germline): SGHVS, FQNEAQ. The germline V and J ends were trimmed by 1 base and 5 bases, with 11 bases remaining between them. The CDR3 is 14 amino acids. CDR3 nucleotides: TGTGCCAGCAGCTTAGTGGGAGGGAATTATGGCTACACCTTC. It yields the protein CASSLVGGNYGYTF. Drawing the rest from reference TRBV7-8 and TRBJ1-2, the complete variable domain is GAGVSQSPRYKVAKRGQDVALRCDPISGHVSLFWYQQALGQGPEFLTYFQNEAQLDKSGLPSDRFFAERPEGSVSTLKIQRTQQEDSAVYLCASSLVGGNYGYTFGSGTRLTVV.

In its sample, this clonotype was seen many times. V usage is TRBV7-3 and J usage is TRBJ2-1, with 7 nucleotides matching TRBD2. The CDR3 is 17 residues long. The germline CDR1 and CDR2 sequences are SGHTA and FQGTGA. Losses at the gene ends were 2 bases for V and 1 base for J; bases not matched to a gene: 8. In DNA form, the CDR3 reads TGTGCCAGCAGCTTACGAGGCGGGGGTGGTTCCTACAATGAGCAGTTCTTC. Translating it yields CASSLRGGGGSYNEQFF.

This clonotype occurred many times. The chain is built from TRBV12-3 or TRBV12-4 and TRBJ2-1; TRBD2 agrees at 13 bases. The CDR3 sequence is 15 residues long. The V gene end was trimmed by 7 bases and the J gene end by 6 bases; junction bases not matched to a gene: 6. The CDR3 region has the DNA TGTGCCAGCACCGTAGGACTAGCGGGGGTCAATGAGCAGTTCTTC. Its protein is CASTVGLAGVNEQFF.

This clonotype was counted a few times. The rearrangement uses TRBV7-9 and TRBJ1-2, with D perhaps TRBD1 (5 bases). CDR1 and CDR2 from the germline V gene are SEHNR and FQNEAQ (reference sequence). Trimming shortened V by 0 bases and J by 8 bases, and 16 bases separated the two germline ends. The CDR3 contains 15 residues. In DNA, the CDR3 is TGTGCCAGCAGCTTAGCTTGGCAGGGTAGGGACGGCTACACCTTC. Translation gives CASSLAWQGRDGYTF.

This clonotype has a count of ten or more. V usage is TRBV29-1 and J usage is TRBJ2-3; unclear D gene. The V gene lost 6 bases and the J gene lost 1 base, with 8 bases spanning the gap. CDR1 and CDR2 from the germline V gene are SQVTM and ANQGSEA. The CDR3 length is 12 residues. The CDR3 sequence is CSVKTGTDTQYF. The CDR3 DNA is TGCAGCGTAAAGACGGGCACAGATACGCAGTATTTT.

Ten or more counts support this clonotype. The chain carries TRBV2 and TRBJ2-1; 9 nucleotides align to TRBD1. Germline V lookup: CDR1 SNHLY, CDR2 FYNNEI. J was trimmed by 1 base and V by 6 bases; bases with no gene match: 7. CDR3 length: 16 amino acids. CDR3 sequence reads: CASSAGQGGSYNEQFF. In DNA form, the CDR3 reads TGTGCCAGCAGCGCGGGACAGGGCGGGTCCTACAATGAGCAGTTCTTC. Drawing the rest from reference TRBV2 and TRBJ2-1, the complete variable domain is EPEVTQTPSHQVTQMGQEVILRCVPISNHLYFYWYRQILGQKVEFLVSFYNNEISEKSEIFDDQFSVERPDGSNFTLKIRSTKLEDSAMYFCASSAGQGGSYNEQFFGPGTRLTVL.

CDR3 protein: CASSVDGGPEDTQYF. CDR3 nucleotides: TGTGCCAGCAGCGTAGACGGGGGGCCCGAAGATACGCAGTATTTT. The chain employs TRBV9 and TRBJ2-3; TRBD2 is a possible D gene (7 bases). This CDR3 spans 15 amino acids. CDR1 is SGDLS, CDR2 YYNGEE, per germline. Trimming cost V 0 bases and J 5 bases, with 13 bases left between them.

This clonotype was detected ten times or more. V and J are TRBV20-1 and TRBJ2-7; D is unresolved. Trimming removed 1 base from V and 2 bases from J, with 6 bases in between. Germline loops: CDR1 DFQATT, CDR2 SNEGSKA (reference sequence). This CDR3 contains 12 residues. The CDR3 here is CSARGIAYEQYF. For the CDR3, the DNA is TGCAGTGCTAGAGGTATCGCCTACGAGCAGTACTTC.

The sample holds many counts of this clonotype. The J gene is TRBJ1-2, the V gene TRBV7-8; TRBD1 agrees at 7 bases. Germline V gives CDR1 SGHVS, CDR2 FQNEAQ. The CDR3 sequence is 17 residues long. Trimming took 0 bases from V and 2 from J; bases not matched to a gene: 9. In nucleotides, the CDR3 is TGTGCCAGCAGCTTAGCTGAGACAGGGAGGTCCAACTATGGCTACACCTTC. This gives the protein CASSLAETGRSNYGYTF.

This clonotype was recorded many times. The V call is TRBV28, the J call TRBJ2-1; no clear D. Germline V gives CDR1 MDHEN, CDR2 SYDVKM. Trimming pared 7 bases from V and 7 bases from J, leaving 11 bases between. The CDR3 has 12 amino acids. The DNA for the CDR3 is TGTGCCAGCACTGCTAGTCCTAATGAGCAGTTCTTC. It encodes CASTASPNEQFF.

Many counts were recorded for this clonotype. The chain links TRBV7-9 to TRBJ1-1; TRBD1 aligns across 8 bases. V shed 2 bases and J 3 bases; nucleotides not matched to a gene: 5. CDR1 SEHNR and CDR2 FQNEAQ come from the germline V gene (reference sequence). The CDR3 contains 15 residues. CDR3 nucleotides: TGTGCCAGCAGCTTAAGTGACAGGGGTCACACTGAAGCTTTCTTT. This encodes CASSLSDRGHTEAFF.

The chain links TRBV14 to TRBJ2-7, with D possibly called TRBD1 or TRBD2 (6 bases each). V was trimmed by 0 bases and J by 7 bases, leaving 19 bases between them. In germline, CDR1 is SGHDN, CDR2 FVKESK. The CDR3 consists of 16 residues. In DNA form, the CDR3 reads TGTGCCAGCAGCCAAGATTTGAGCCAGGGGAGGTGGGAGCAGTACTTC. This encodes CASSQDLSQGRWEQYF.

The table lists this clonotype with many counts. The rearrangement links TRBV6-5 to TRBJ1-1, with a possible D match to TRBD1 (5 bases). The V end lost 0 bases, the J end lost 6 bases, and 11 bases lay between the germline ends. The CDR3 sequence is 14 residues long. Germline CDR1 and CDR2: MNHEY and SVGAGI. The CDR3 here is CASSYSMGDSEAFF. In DNA, the CDR3 is TGTGCCAGCAGTTACTCGATGGGGGATTCTGAAGCTTTCTTT.

The V gene is TRBV20-1, the J gene TRBJ1-6, with 9 positions matching TRBD1. The CDR3 extends over 15 amino acids. Germline assignment: CDR1 DFQATT and CDR2 SNEGSKA (reference sequence). V shed 3 bases, J shed 6 bases, and the junction held 6 bases outside the gene matches. CDR3 in amino acids: CSASVQGAGNSPLHF. The CDR3 nucleotides read TGCAGTGCTAGCGTACAGGGGGCTGGTAATTCACCCCTCCACTTT.

Ten or more counts support this clonotype. The genes are TRBV2 and TRBJ2-1, with TRBD1 identical over 7 bases. V was clipped by 4 bases and J by 9 bases; unmatched bases: 9. This CDR3 contains 14 residues. In germline, CDR1 is SNHLY, CDR2 FYNNEI. DNA of the CDR3: TGTGCCAGCAGTGGATCCGGGACAGAGGTTGAGCAGTTCTTC. Translation gives CASSGSGTEVEQFF.

This clonotype occurred many times. This rearrangement joins TRBV29-1 to TRBJ1-5; the D gene is possibly TRBD1 (5 bases). Between the trimmed V and J ends, which lost 7 bases and 5 bases, there was a span of 12 bases. This CDR3 has 12 amino acids. Germline V gene data show CDR1 as SQVTM and CDR2 as ANQGSEA. CDR3 sequence (DNA): TGCAGCGCCAGGCAAGGGGATCAGCCCCAGCATTTT. Protein: CSARQGDQPQHF. The whole variable domain, remainder taken from reference TRBV29-1 and TRBJ1-5, is SAVISQKPSRDICQRGTSLTIQCQVDSQVTMMFWYRQQPGQSLTLIATANQGSEATYESGFVIDKFPISRPNLTFSTLTVSNMSPEDSSIYLCSARQGDQPQHFGDGTRLSIL.

This clonotype came up many times. The chain combines TRBV7-2 with TRBJ1-3, with D unclear. Per the germline V gene, CDR1 is SGHTA and CDR2 is FQGNSA. CDR3 length: 15 residues. Trimming removed 6 bases at V and 0 bases at J, with 12 bases between. CDR3 sequence: CASRDGGFSGNTIYF. In DNA, the CDR3 is TGTGCCAGCAGGGATGGAGGTTTCTCTGGAAACACCATATATTTT.

This clonotype was observed a few times. The CDR3 reads CASSLRQGTLFF. The CDR3 DNA is TGTGCCAGCAGTCTTCGACAGGGTACGCTGTTTTTT. The genes are TRBV12-3 or TRBV12-4 and TRBJ1-4; 7 nucleotides align to TRBD1. CDR3 size: 12 residues. The ends lost 5 bases at V and 14 bases at J; junction bases unmatched: 8.

This clonotype occurred many times. The J gene is TRBJ2-7, the V gene TRBV30; the D gene is possibly TRBD1 (6 bases). Germline V gene data show CDR1 as GTSNPN and CDR2 as SVGIG (reference sequence). The CDR3 totals 13 residues. Trimming pared 5 bases from V and 2 bases from J, leaving 13 bases between. In DNA, the CDR3 is TGTGCCTGGGGCAGGGGTCTGCCCTACGAGCAGTACTTC. Translation: CAWGRGLPYEQYF.